This is a list of T cell receptor beta chains from one sample in a study of identical twins. TCRdb itself ran the 5' RACE reads through MiXCR, one entry per CDR3 protein. The sample holds more than 600,000 distinct CDR3 sequences, 15% to 20% seen once. These same data were also listed under a study on T cells expressing NK-cell markers.

Sequenced sample: PBMCs. These receptors were collected from a woman between 18 and 30 years old in good health. Both conserved end residues are part of each CDR3. D genes are given only for firm matches. The size entry is marked missing in some rows and otherwise reads once, few, many or a size class.

size	J	V	D	CDR3	DNA
.	TRBJ1-5	TRBV2	TRBD1	CASVRQGLSNQPQHF	TGTGCCAGCGTGAGACAGGGCCTTAGCAATCAGCCCCAGCATTTT
.	TRBJ1-1	TRBV2	.	CASSDPILSTEAFF	TGTGCCAGCAGTGATCCCATCCTGAGCACTGAAGCTTTCTTT
few	TRBJ1-1	TRBV7-2	.	CASSVRVTEAFF	TGTGCCAGCAGCGTCCGGGTCACTGAAGCTTTCTTT
.	TRBJ2-1	TRBV11-2	TRBD2	CASSDGTSPYNEQFF	TGTGCCAGCAGCGACGGGACTAGCCCCTACAATGAGCAGTTCTTC
.	TRBJ2-7	TRBV20-1	.	CSARGEVAYEQYF	TGCAGTGCTAGAGGGGAAGTCGCCTACGAGCAGTACTTC
.	TRBJ2-5	TRBV6-1	.	CASSLDGGETQYF	TGTGCCAGCAGTCTAGACGGGGGAGAGACCCAGTACTTC
few	TRBJ2-3	TRBV27	.	CASSFISPATQYF	TGTGCCAGCAGTTTCATCTCTCCAGCTACGCAGTATTTT
few	TRBJ1-1	TRBV20-1	.	CSARLEGLTSEAFF	TGCAGTGCTAGATTGGAGGGCTTGACCAGTGAAGCTTTCTTT
few	TRBJ2-7	TRBV6-5	.	CASSYGQGSDEQYF	TGTGCCAGCAGTTACGGGCAGGGTAGCGACGAGCAGTACTTC
.	TRBJ2-3	TRBV20-1	TRBD2	CSASLAGARGDTQYF	TGCAGTGCTAGTCTAGCGGGAGCCCGAGGGGATACGCAGTATTTT
few	TRBJ2-7	TRBV4-2	TRBD1	CASSQAGDRDYEQYF	TGTGCCAGCAGCCAAGCCGGGGACAGGGACTACGAGCAGTACTTC
once	TRBJ1-5	TRBV7-9	.	CASSQGGVNQPQHF	TGTGCCAGCAGCCAGGGCGGGGTCAATCAGCCCCAGCATTTT